What follows are 31 T cell receptor beta chains derived from one specimen sequenced in a study of CD8 T cells in Susac syndrome. Reverse transcription used roughly 0.45 to 1 ug RNA and random hexamers. TCRdb re-analysed the immunoSEQ multiplex PCR reads in MiXCR, keeping a single row per CDR3 protein. The repertoire has 150,000 to 200,000 distinct CDR3 sequences, 93% of them found once; the top ten carry 0.13%. Input material: CD4+ T cells from PBMCs. All receptors come from a human donor in good health.

V and J are TRBV4-1 and TRBJ2-7, with D possibly being TRBD1 (7 bases). Trimming took 6 bases from V and 3 from J, leaving 15 bases between them. CDR3 length: 14 amino acids. The germline V gene encodes CDR1 MGHRA and CDR2 YSYEKL. CDR3 nucleotide sequence: TGCGCCAGCAGGCGGGGACAGAAGGACTACGAGCAGTACTTC. Translated, it gives CASRRGQKDYEQYF.

The chain carries TRBV12-3 or TRBV12-4 and TRBJ2-5; maybe TRBD1 (6 bases). The V end was cut by 7 bases, the J end by 9 bases, with 30 bases between. This CDR3 region has 17 residues. CDR3 coding DNA: TGTGCCAGCACGGAACAAATTAGGACAGTACCTTCGGTGGCCCAGTACTTC. Protein sequence: CASTEQIRTVPSVAQYF.

The genes are TRBV12-3 or TRBV12-4 and TRBJ1-1; weak D call: TRBD1 (5 bases). This CDR3 region has 14 residues. V gave up 6 bases and J gave up 1 base, with 12 bases separating them. The CDR3 region is CASSPDSSNTEAFF. The DNA of the CDR3 is TGTGCCAGCAGCCCAGACAGCTCGAACACTGAAGCTTTCTTT.

The V gene is TRBV5-1, the J gene TRBJ1-5; TRBD1 is a possible D gene (5 bases). Per germline, CDR1 SGHRS and CDR2 YFSETQ. The CDR3 loop spans 16 amino acids. Trimming shortened V by 0 bases and J by 4 bases, and 14 bases separated the two germline ends. The CDR3 sequence: CASSLVPGSLNQPQHF. DNA of the CDR3: TGCGCCAGCAGCTTGGTACCAGGGAGCCTAAATCAGCCCCAGCATTTT.

The chain combines TRBV6-1 with TRBJ2-3; TRBD2 aligns across 8 bases. The CDR3 is 15 amino acids. The V and J ends lost 4 bases and 1 base, in that order; junction bases with no gene match: 4. Per the germline V gene, CDR1 is MNHNS and CDR2 is SASEGT. CDR3: CASSAGRGGTDTQYF. The CDR3 DNA reads TGTGCCAGCAGTGCAGGGCGGGGGGGCACAGATACGCAGTATTTT.

The chain combines TRBV6-1 with TRBJ2-3; D not resolved. From germline, CDR1 is MNHNS and CDR2 SASEGT. V was trimmed by 1 base and J by 8 bases, leaving 1 base between them. This CDR3 has 10 amino acids. CDR3 in DNA: TGTGCCAGCAGTGAAGTTACGCAGTATTTT. Protein: CASSEVTQYF.

The chain carries TRBV5-1 and TRBJ2-3, with 7 bases that match TRBD2. From germline, CDR1 is SGHRS and CDR2 YFSETQ. The CDR3 contains 20 residues. The J segment lost 2 bases and the V segment lost 4 bases, leaving 22 bases of the junction unmatched. The CDR3 DNA sequence: TGCGCCAGCAGCCCCCGGGACTACCACACAACCGGAACCTCCACAGATACGCAGTATTTT. Translation: CASSPRDYHTTGTSTDTQYF.

This sequence joins TRBV2 and TRBJ1-2; maybe TRBD1 (6 bases). Germline CDR1 SNHLY, CDR2 FYNNEI. There are 13 residues in the CDR3. Trimming took 6 bases from V and 4 from J, leaving 12 bases between them. The DNA of the CDR3 is TGTGCCAGCAGAGTAGGACAGATCTATGGCTACACCTTC. Its translation: CASRVGQIYGYTF.

The rearrangement uses TRBV27 and TRBJ2-1; D uncertain. The CDR3 has 12 residues. V lost 4 bases to trimming and J lost 3 bases, with 4 bases between them. Per the germline V gene, CDR1 is MNHEY and CDR2 is SMNVEV (reference sequence). CDR3 nucleotides: TGTGCCAGCAGTTCTCTCTACAATGAGCAGTTCTTC. Protein sequence: CASSSLYNEQFF.

CDR3 coding DNA: TGTGCCAGCAGTTCTAGCTGGAATACGCAGTATTTT. Amino acids: CASSSSWNTQYF. The chain links TRBV27 to TRBJ2-3; tentatively, D is TRBD2 (5 bases). CDR1 is MNHEY and CDR2 is SMNVEV in the germline V gene (reference sequence). Trimming pared 4 bases from V and 7 bases from J, leaving 9 bases between. The length of the CDR3 is 12 residues.

The chain combines TRBV16 with TRBJ1-1; 7 bases map to TRBD1. CDR1 is KGHSY, CDR2 FQNENV, per germline. V lost 4 bases to trimming and J lost 3 bases; unmatched junction nucleotides: 8. This CDR3 has 15 amino acids. The chain's CDR3 is CASSRTDRLDTEAFF. CDR3 DNA: TGTGCCAGCAGCCGGACGGACAGGCTGGACACTGAAGCTTTCTTT.

CDR3 sequence reads: CASSQDRAEQYF. In DNA form, the CDR3 reads TGTGCCAGCAGCCAAGACAGGGCCGAGCAGTACTTC. V usage is TRBV3-1 and J usage is TRBJ2-7, with D possibly being TRBD1 (5 bases). V shed 0 bases and J shed 6 bases, with 6 bases lying between them. The CDR3 contains 12 residues. Germline CDR1 and CDR2: LGHDT and YNNKEL (reference sequence).

The J gene is TRBJ2-2, the V gene TRBV7-9, with D perhaps TRBD1 or TRBD2 (5 bases each). Germline CDR1 is SEHNR and CDR2 is FQNEAQ (reference sequence). V dropped 3 bases and J dropped 1 base, with 9 bases sitting between them. This CDR3 region has 15 residues. CDR3 protein: CASSLWDGNTGELFF. The CDR3 bases are TGTGCCAGCAGCTTGTGGGACGGGAACACCGGGGAGCTGTTTTTT.

The rearrangement uses TRBV3-1 and TRBJ2-5; 8 bases map to TRBD2. V trimming: 3 bases; J trimming: 2 bases; junction bases outside the gene matches: 8. Germline CDR1 is LGHDT and CDR2 is YNNKEL (reference sequence). The CDR3 totals 16 residues. CDR3 loop: CASSHGRSGGQETQYF. CDR3 in DNA: TGTGCCAGCAGCCACGGGAGAAGCGGGGGTCAAGAGACCCAGTACTTC.

The rearrangement uses TRBV3-1 and TRBJ2-7, with 12 bases lining up with TRBD1. V lost 4 bases, J lost 6 bases, and 7 bases stayed unmatched. The CDR3 length is 15 residues. Per the germline V gene, CDR1 is LGHDT and CDR2 is YNNKEL (reference sequence). Here the CDR3 reads CASSPAGTGGVEQYF. CDR3 in DNA: TGTGCCAGCAGCCCGGCCGGGACAGGGGGCGTCGAGCAGTACTTC.

CDR3 amino acids: CASKANTGELFF. The CDR3 DNA is TGTGCCAGTAAGGCGAACACCGGGGAGCTGTTTTTT. The chain is built from TRBV2 and TRBJ2-2, with unresolved D. CDR1 and CDR2 (germline): SNHLY, FYNNEI. The V gene lost 9 bases and the J gene lost 0 bases, with 5 bases spanning the gap. CDR3 length: 12 residues.

V is TRBV7-9 and J is TRBJ1-2, with D possibly being TRBD1 (5 bases). The CDR3 spans 14 residues. The V and J ends lost 1 base and 3 bases respectively, with 9 bases between them. Germline loops: CDR1 SEHNR, CDR2 FQNEAQ (reference sequence). CDR3 bases: TGTGCCAGCAGCTTAGGGGGGAACCACTATGGCTACACCTTC. Translation: CASSLGGNHYGYTF.

This clonotype was found once. The chain couples TRBV5-1 to TRBJ2-5, with D possibly called TRBD1 or TRBD2 (5 bases each). The CDR3 is made up of 15 amino acids. Between the trimmed V and J ends, which lost 4 bases and 5 bases, there was a span of 18 bases. CDR1 and CDR2 (germline): SGHRS, YFSETQ. CDR3 loop: CASSPGTAPVETQYF. DNA of the CDR3: TGCGCCAGCAGCCCGGGGACGGCGCCGGTGGAGACCCAGTACTTC. Full variable domain (rest looked up from reference TRBV5-1 and TRBJ2-5): KAGVTQTPRYLIKTRGQQVTLSCSPISGHRSVSWYQQTPGQGLQFLFEYFSETQRNKGNFPGRFSGRQFSNSRSEMNVSTLELGDSALYLCASSPGTAPVETQYFGPGTRLLVL.

The chain has TRBV6-5 and TRBJ1-1; the match to TRBD1 covers 7 bases. V lost 2 bases to trimming and J lost 11 bases; unmatched junction nucleotides: 8. The germline CDR1 and CDR2 sequences are MNHEY and SVGAGI. The CDR3 is made up of 13 amino acids. CDR3 residues: CASSYDWEGAAFF. CDR3 nucleotides: TGTGCCAGCAGTTACGATTGGGAGGGGGCGGCTTTCTTT.

The chain employs TRBV23-1 and TRBJ1-5, with D perhaps matching TRBD1 (6 bases). TRBV23-1 has ORF status, its function being uncertain. This CDR3 has 15 amino acids. The V gene lost 0 bases and the J gene lost 5 bases, with 11 bases spanning the gap. The CDR3 region has the DNA TGCGCCAGCAGTCAATCAGGGGGAACCGATCAGCCCCAGCATTTT. Protein sequence: CASSQSGGTDQPQHF.

The rearrangement links TRBV12-3 or TRBV12-4 to TRBJ2-7; 8 nucleotides agree with TRBD1. The V and J ends lost 6 bases and 4 bases, in that order; junction bases with no gene match: 17. CDR3 length equals 17 residues. The CDR3 bases are TGTGCCAGCAGGGTCGACAGGGGCCCTCCGAAAGAGTACGAGCAGTACTTC. The encoded protein is CASRVDRGPPKEYEQYF.

The CDR3 DNA sequence: TGTGCCAGCAGCATGAGCGGGCGAGTCTTGAGCACAGATACGCAGTATTTT. It is translated as CASSMSGRVLSTDTQYF. V usage is TRBV9 and J usage is TRBJ2-3; D may be TRBD2 (6 bases). The ends were cut back, 4 bases at V and 0 bases at J, with 18 bases in the middle. The CDR3 runs 17 residues. The germline V gene encodes CDR1 SGDLS and CDR2 YYNGEE.

The chain couples TRBV7-8 to TRBJ2-4, with 7 nucleotides matching TRBD2. V lost 4 bases and J lost 7; bases outside the gene matches: 7. In germline, CDR1 is SGHVS, CDR2 FQNEAQ. The CDR3 covers 14 residues. CDR3 nucleotides: TGTGCCAGCAGCTGGGCGGGGGACTGGAACATTCAGTACTTC. It specifies CASSWAGDWNIQYF.

The chain carries TRBV9 and TRBJ1-2; D gene ambiguous. The V end was cut by 3 bases, the J end by 0 bases, with 3 bases between. CDR3 length equals 12 residues. Germline loops: CDR1 SGDLS, CDR2 YYNGEE. The CDR3 bases are TGTGCCAGCAGCGCCTCTAACTATGGCTACACCTTC. Its translation: CASSASNYGYTF.

The V gene is TRBV3-1, the J gene TRBJ2-7; D gene uncertain. V lost 0 bases to trimming and J lost 4 bases, with 4 bases between them. The CDR3 is 12 amino acids. The germline V gene has CDR1 LGHDT and CDR2 YNNKEL (reference sequence). The CDR3 sequence: CASSQDLYEQYF. CDR3 sequence (DNA): TGTGCCAGCAGCCAAGACTTATACGAGCAGTACTTC.

This chain uses TRBV9 with TRBJ2-3; maybe TRBD2 (5 bases). The germline V gene has CDR1 SGDLS and CDR2 YYNGEE. The CDR3 runs to 14 residues. V was clipped by 4 bases and J by 4 bases, with 13 bases between them. The CDR3 here is CASSYLSESDTQYF. The CDR3 bases are TGTGCCAGCAGCTATCTTAGCGAATCAGATACGCAGTATTTT. Supplemented by reference TRBV9 and TRBJ2-3, the full variable domain reads DSGVTQTPKHLITATGQRVTLRCSPRSGDLSVYWYQQSLDQGLQFLIQYYNGEERAKGNILERFSAQQFPDLHSELNLSSLELGDSALYFCASSYLSESDTQYFGPGTRLTVL.

This chain links TRBV6-4 with TRBJ2-3; 9 bases are a match to TRBD1. CDR1 and CDR2 (germline): MRHNA, SNTAGT. V shed 8 bases and J 1 base; nucleotides not matched to a gene: 7. This CDR3 is 15 amino acids long. CDR3 amino acids: CASSTGGSRTDTQYF. CDR3 coding DNA: TGTGCCAGCTCCACAGGGGGCTCACGCACAGATACGCAGTATTTT.

The chain recombines TRBV11-2 with TRBJ2-3, with D uncertain. V lost 5 bases and J 6 bases, leaving 12 bases between the germline ends. The CDR3 extends over 13 amino acids. The germline V gene has CDR1 SGHAT and CDR2 FQNNGV. The CDR3 reads CASSPGAGDTQYF. The CDR3 DNA follows: TGTGCCAGCAGCCCCGGAGCTGGGGATACGCAGTATTTT. Full variable domain (rest looked up from reference TRBV11-2 and TRBJ2-3): EAGVAQSPRYKIIEKRQSVAFWCNPISGHATLYWYQQILGQGPKLLIQFQNNGVVDDSQLPKDRFSAERLKGVDSTLKIQPAKLEDSAVYLCASSPGAGDTQYFGPGTRLTVL.

This clonotype was found once. The chain links TRBV2 to TRBJ1-2; tentative D call: TRBD1 (6 bases). Deletions cut 4 bases from V and 3 bases from J, with 21 bases between. The CDR3 has 17 residues. The germline CDR1 and CDR2 sequences are SNHLY and FYNNEI. The DNA of the CDR3 is TGTGCCAGCAGTGCCTCGGAGGGAGGGGGGCGAGACTATGGCTACACCTTC. The encoded protein is CASSASEGGGRDYGYTF.

This sequence joins TRBV3-1 and TRBJ1-4; D not resolved. Germline loops: CDR1 LGHDT, CDR2 YNNKEL (reference sequence). The V gene lost 1 base and the J gene lost 0 bases, with 6 bases spanning the gap. The CDR3 contains 15 residues. Here the CDR3 DNA reads TGTGCCAGCAGCCAAGGCGGTGCAACTAATGAAAAACTGTTTTTT. It encodes CASSQGGATNEKLFF.

The V and J genes are TRBV29-1 and TRBJ2-1, with TRBD2 identical over 7 bases. V dropped 4 bases and J dropped 5; count of bases not matched to a gene: 14. The CDR3 covers 16 residues. Germline V lookup: CDR1 SQVTM, CDR2 ANQGSEA. CDR3 DNA sequence: TGCAGCGTTGGCGGTCGGTGGGGGGGGGAGGACAATGAGCAGTTCTTC. It encodes CSVGGRWGGEDNEQFF.